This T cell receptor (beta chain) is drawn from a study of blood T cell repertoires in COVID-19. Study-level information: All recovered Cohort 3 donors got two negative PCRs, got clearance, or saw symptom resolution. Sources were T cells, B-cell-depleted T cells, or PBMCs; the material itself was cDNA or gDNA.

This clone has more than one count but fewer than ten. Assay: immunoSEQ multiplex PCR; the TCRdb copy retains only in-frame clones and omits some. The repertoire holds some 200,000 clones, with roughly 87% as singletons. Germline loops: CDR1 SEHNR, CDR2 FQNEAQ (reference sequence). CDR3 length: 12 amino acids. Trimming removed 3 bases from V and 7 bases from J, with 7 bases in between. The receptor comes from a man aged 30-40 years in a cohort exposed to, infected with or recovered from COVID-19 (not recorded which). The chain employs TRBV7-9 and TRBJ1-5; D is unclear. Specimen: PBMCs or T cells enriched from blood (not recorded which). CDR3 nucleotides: TGTGCCAGCAGCTTCCCCGGGCAGCCCCAGCATTTT. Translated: CASSFPGQPQHF.